This T cell receptor (beta chain) was sequenced during a study of radiation and T cells in renal cell carcinoma. The sample's time point: baseline pretreatment blood. Treatment given: 15 Gy SBRT to primary tumor, nephrectomy 4 weeks later. Notes on this clone: Its antigen is unidentified.

This table comes from immunoSEQ multiplex PCR, and its TCRdb copy is limited to in-frame clones, with some not included. Here the sample spans 100,000 to 150,000 clones, approximately 80% being singletons. CDR3 size: 13 residues. CDR1 and CDR2 (germline): MRHNA, SNTAGT. V was trimmed by 5 bases and J by 4 bases, leaving 8 bases between them. General observations from the study: In blood, top tumor clones expanded by 2 weeks, shrinking by 4.

Specimen: blood, collected from a patient whose treatment included radiotherapy and nephrectomy. V is TRBV6-4 and J is TRBJ1-4; D is ambiguous. The receptor was derived from a woman in her fifties or sixties with renal cell carcinoma. The CDR3 bases are TGTGCCAGCAGTCAACAACATAATGAAAAACTGTTTTTT. This encodes CASSQQHNEKLFF.